This record concerns one TCR beta chain sequence. These data come from a study of blood T cell repertoires in COVID-19. The repertoire was sequenced with immunoSEQ multiplex PCR; TCRdb's copy has only in-frame clones and lacks some. The data show roughly 250,000 clones, around 89% seen once. Participants were aged roughly 18 to 95 years, lived in 20 to 30 US areas, and enrolled virtually. The germline V and J ends were trimmed by 4 bases and 1 base, with 10 bases remaining between them. Germline CDR1 is KGHSH and CDR2 is LQKENI. This CDR3 has 14 amino acids. The V and J genes are TRBV18 and TRBJ2-5; no clear D. The clonotype originates from a woman between 45 and 65 years old who had recovered from COVID-19. Sequences were obtained from PBMCs or T cells enriched from blood (not recorded which). This CDR3 reads CASSQQSSQETQYF. CDR3 in DNA: TGTGCCAGCTCACAACAGTCCAGCCAAGAGACCCAGTACTTC. The whole variable domain, remainder taken from reference TRBV18 and TRBJ2-5, is NAGVMQNPRHLVRRRGQEARLRCSPMKGHSHVYWYRQLPEEGLKFMVYLQKENIIDESGMPKERFSAEFPKEGPSILRIQQVVRGDSAAYFCASSQQSSQETQYFGPGTRLLVL.